One and the same sample provided the 30 T cell receptor beta chains below, sequenced in a study of neurological immune-mediated disorders. One entry per CDR3 protein results from TCRdb running MiXCR on the 5' RACE reads. This sample has some 60,000 distinct CDR3 sequences, with around 4.8% found just once. The sample comprised PBMCs. Receptors originate from a woman aged 50 to 60 with multiple sclerosis.

At least ten counts were recorded for this clonotype. The rearrangement links TRBV6-5 to TRBJ2-2, with a tentative D call TRBD1 (6 bases). Germline V CDR1 and CDR2: MNHEY, SVGAGI. The CDR3 runs 13 residues. V lost 5 bases and J 7 bases, leaving 11 bases between the germline ends. The CDR3 region is CASSLTGHGELFF. Written as DNA, the CDR3 is TGTGCCAGCAGTCTAACAGGGCACGGGGAGCTGTTTTTT.

This clonotype was picked up many times. V gene TRBV5-1 combines with J gene TRBJ2-1, with unresolved D. The V gene lost 1 base and the J gene lost 4 bases, with 9 bases spanning the gap. CDR1 SGHRS and CDR2 YFSETQ come from the germline V gene. The CDR3 spans 14 residues. CDR3 loop: CASSLRHLYNEQFF. The CDR3 nucleotides read TGCGCCAGCAGCTTGAGGCATTTGTACAATGAGCAGTTCTTC.

This clonotype was recorded many times. The V call is TRBV7-8, the J call TRBJ1-2, with a possible D match to TRBD1 (6 bases). This CDR3 has 13 amino acids. The ends were cut back, 5 bases at V and 1 base at J, with 8 bases in the middle. Germline lookup yields CDR1 SGHVS and CDR2 FQNEAQ. The CDR3 nucleotides are TGTGCCAGCAGCCGGACAGATAACTATGGCTACACCTTC. Translating it yields CASSRTDNYGYTF.

This clonotype was seen repeatedly, ten times or more. V usage is TRBV5-1 and J usage is TRBJ2-5, with D tentatively TRBD1 or TRBD2 (6 bases each). Trimming shortened V by 0 bases and J by 5 bases, and 11 bases separated the two germline ends. There are 14 residues in the CDR3. Germline assignment: CDR1 SGHRS and CDR2 YFSETQ. CDR3 bases: TGCGCCAGCAGCTTGGACAGGGCGGGGGAGACCCAGTACTTC. It is translated as CASSLDRAGETQYF. The variable domain in full, with the rest retrieved from reference TRBV5-1 and TRBJ2-5, is KAGVTQTPRYLIKTRGQQVTLSCSPISGHRSVSWYQQTPGQGLQFLFEYFSETQRNKGNFPGRFSGRQFSNSRSEMNVSTLELGDSALYLCASSLDRAGETQYFGPGTRLLVL.

This clonotype was seen repeatedly, ten times or more. The gene calls are TRBV20-1 and TRBJ2-2; 7 bases are shared with TRBD2. CDR1 is DFQATT and CDR2 is SNEGSKA in the germline V gene (reference sequence). V shed 0 bases and J 8 bases; nucleotides not matched to a gene: 21. The CDR3 runs to 19 residues. As DNA, the CDR3 is TGCAGTGCTAGAGATAAAGAAGGCGAAGCGGGAAGGGGTATGGGGGAGCTGTTTTTT. It translates to CSARDKEGEAGRGMGELFF.

This clonotype occurred many times. V gene TRBV3-1 combines with J gene TRBJ1-4; no firm D call. CDR3 length: 15 amino acids. The germline CDR1 and CDR2 sequences are LGHDT and YNNKEL (reference sequence). The V gene lost 4 bases and the J gene lost 7 bases, with 16 bases spanning the gap. Here the CDR3 DNA reads TGTGCCAGCAGCCTTTCGGTCACCGGTGGTGAAAAACTGTTTTTT. Translation gives CASSLSVTGGEKLFF.

This clonotype showed up many times. The rearrangement joins TRBV6-2 or TRBV6-3 to TRBJ2-7; D uncertain. Trimming removed 4 bases from V and 6 bases from J, with 7 bases in between. CDR1 MNHEY and CDR2 SVGEGT come from the germline V gene. The CDR3 has 11 amino acids. CDR3 amino acids: CASSLGIEQYF. CDR3 DNA sequence: TGTGCCAGCAGTTTAGGGATCGAGCAGTACTTC.

This clonotype was recorded many times. The V and J genes are TRBV3-1 and TRBJ1-1; D unresolved. The V end lost 3 bases, the J end lost 2 bases, and 13 bases lay between the germline ends. Germline loops: CDR1 LGHDT, CDR2 YNNKEL (reference sequence). The CDR3 runs 15 residues. DNA for the CDR3: TGTGCCAGCAGCCATCCCAGACGGGGAAACACTGAAGCTTTCTTT. Its translation: CASSHPRRGNTEAFF.

This clonotype appeared many times. The V call is TRBV28, the J call TRBJ2-7, with D uncertain. V was clipped by 3 bases and J by 4 bases, with 13 bases between them. The CDR3 has 14 residues. Germline-derived CDR1 and CDR2 are MDHEN and SYDVKM. CDR3 in DNA: TGTGCCAGCAGTTTTCCCTCAGGAGATTACGAGCAGTACTTC. Translated: CASSFPSGDYEQYF. Filled out from reference TRBV28 and TRBJ2-7, the complete variable domain reads DVKVTQSSRYLVKRTGEKVFLECVQDMDHENMFWYRQDPGLGLRLIYFSYDVKMKEKGDIPEGYSVSREKKERFSLILESASTNQTSMYLCASSFPSGDYEQYFGPGTRLTVT.

This clonotype was counted between two and nine times. The chain combines TRBV6-1 with TRBJ1-2; no firm D call. Trimming pared 1 base from V and 1 base from J, leaving 7 bases between. This CDR3 is built from 14 residues. CDR1 and CDR2 from the germline V gene are MNHNS and SASEGT. CDR3 in DNA: TGTGCCAGCAGTGAAGGGCCAGGTAACTATGGCTACACCTTC. It specifies CASSEGPGNYGYTF.

This clonotype was recorded at least ten times. The CDR3 region is CASSYVGFQETQYF. The CDR3, as DNA: TGTGCCAGCAGTTACGTGGGCTTCCAAGAGACCCAGTACTTC. The V call is TRBV6-5, the J call TRBJ2-5, with D hard to call. CDR1 and CDR2 from the germline V gene are MNHEY and SVGAGI. The CDR3 sequence is 14 residues long. The V end lost 2 bases, the J end lost 1 base, and 8 bases lay between the germline ends.

This clonotype was recorded many times. The chain couples TRBV7-3 to TRBJ2-1; D may correspond to TRBD1 or TRBD2 (5 bases each). V was cut by 5 bases and J by 8 bases, with 13 bases left in between. The CDR3 is made up of 13 amino acids. Germline loops: CDR1 SGHTA, CDR2 FQGTGA. The CDR3 sequence: CASSPPGADEQFF. The CDR3 DNA follows: TGTGCCAGCAGCCCACCCGGGGCAGATGAGCAGTTCTTC.

This clonotype was recorded at least ten times. The V gene is TRBV7-9, the J gene TRBJ2-1; TRBD1 might be the D (5 bases). The germline V and J ends were trimmed by 0 bases and 7 bases, with 10 bases remaining between them. The CDR3 is 14 residues long. Germline loops: CDR1 SEHNR, CDR2 FQNEAQ (reference sequence). The chain's CDR3 is CASSLAAGRNEQFF. In DNA, the CDR3 is TGTGCCAGCAGCTTAGCGGCAGGGCGGAATGAGCAGTTCTTC.

This clonotype was recorded at least ten times. The rearrangement joins TRBV20-1 to TRBJ1-1, with D possibly being TRBD1 (5 bases). Germline assignment: CDR1 DFQATT and CDR2 SNEGSKA (reference sequence). The CDR3 is 12 amino acids. V gave up 3 bases and J gave up 7 bases, with 12 bases separating them. CDR3 amino acids: CSASLSDSEAFF. Here the CDR3 DNA reads TGCAGTGCTAGCCTTTCCGACAGTGAAGCTTTCTTT.

This clonotype was counted ten times or more. The chain is built from TRBV28 and TRBJ1-4; D remains unclear. The CDR3 covers 17 residues. In germline, CDR1 is MDHEN, CDR2 SYDVKM. V was shortened by 7 bases and J by 7 bases, with 25 bases between the two germline ends. CDR3 loop: CASTDRILFGRSEKLFF. The CDR3 DNA is TGTGCCAGCACCGATAGGATCCTCTTCGGTAGGAGTGAAAAACTGTTTTTT.

This clonotype was recorded at least ten times. The CDR3 sequence: CATLSGSGNEQFF. For the CDR3, the DNA is TGTGCCACCCTTAGCGGGTCCGGCAATGAGCAGTTCTTC. The chain couples TRBV12-3 or TRBV12-4 to TRBJ2-1, with 7 nucleotides matching TRBD2. Trimming took 10 bases from V and 6 from J; bases not matched to a gene: 9. This CDR3 contains 13 residues.

The table lists this clonotype with many counts. This chain joins TRBV3-1 and TRBJ2-7; D call uncertain. CDR1 LGHDT and CDR2 YNNKEL come from the germline V gene (reference sequence). V was shortened by 1 base and J by 7 bases, with 8 bases between the two germline ends. The CDR3 runs to 12 residues. Here the CDR3 reads CASSQGLEEQYF. The CDR3 DNA follows: TGTGCCAGCAGCCAAGGGTTGGAGGAGCAGTACTTC.

This clonotype was found many times. V is TRBV6-6 and J is TRBJ2-1; 13 bases are shared with TRBD2. Unmatched junction bases numbered 2, after V lost 4 bases and J lost 8 bases. The CDR3 has 14 amino acids. CDR1 MNHNY and CDR2 SVGAGI come from the germline V gene (reference sequence). The CDR3 loop reads CASSLLAGGYEQFF. The CDR3 nucleotides read TGTGCCAGCAGTTTACTAGCGGGGGGGTATGAGCAGTTCTTC.

There are many counts of this clonotype. The rearrangement uses TRBV7-9 and TRBJ1-2; no firm D call. V lost 5 bases and J 4 bases, leaving 11 bases between the germline ends. The CDR3 covers 13 residues. The germline V gene has CDR1 SEHNR and CDR2 FQNEAQ (reference sequence). The CDR3 nucleotides read TGTGCCAGCAGCCTCGGTGTCGGCTATGGCTACACCTTC. Its translation is CASSLGVGYGYTF.

This clonotype was seen many times. The chain links TRBV7-2 to TRBJ1-2, with TRBD1 identical over 8 bases. The CDR3 length is 16 residues. Germline CDR1 reads SGHTA; CDR2 reads FQGNSA. V shed 1 base and J 2 bases; nucleotides not matched to a gene: 6. The CDR3 DNA follows: TGTGCCAGCAGCTTAGATCGTGCAGGGGGCAACTATGGCTACACCTTC. It yields the protein CASSLDRAGGNYGYTF.

There are many counts of this clonotype. V usage is TRBV15 and J usage is TRBJ1-2; D is unclear. Germline V gene sequence: CDR1 LNHNV, CDR2 YYDKDF (reference sequence). CDR3 length equals 13 residues. With 0 bases removed from V and 5 bases from J, the gap between germline ends came to 7 bases. The CDR3 DNA reads TGTGCCACCAGCAGAGATTCCGGGTATGGCTACACCTTC. Amino acids: CATSRDSGYGYTF.

This clonotype was picked up many times. The J gene is TRBJ2-3, the V gene TRBV14; 13 bases fit TRBD2. This CDR3 spans 16 amino acids. V lost 4 bases and J lost 5; bases outside the gene matches: 6. CDR1 SGHDN and CDR2 FVKESK come from the germline V gene. The CDR3, as DNA: TGTGCCAGCAGCCCAGCGACTAGCGGGGGGAAAGATACGCAGTATTTT. It is translated as CASSPATSGGKDTQYF.

At least ten counts were recorded for this clonotype. The genes are TRBV12-3 or TRBV12-4 and TRBJ2-3, with TRBD2 matching 16 bases. CDR3 length: 14 amino acids. The V segment lost 6 bases and the J segment 9 bases; nucleotides outside the gene matches: 3. CDR3 nucleotide sequence: TGTGCCAGCAGGGGGACTAGCGGGGGGGCCACGCAGTATTTT. This translates into CASRGTSGGATQYF.

This clonotype has at least ten counts. A read error may produce the germline difference seen at one junction end. The gene calls are TRBV11-3 and TRBJ1-6; possible D gene TRBD1, 6 bases. The CDR3 totals 15 residues. The germline V gene encodes CDR1 SGHNT and CDR2 YENEEA. Here the CDR3 DNA reads TGTGCCAGCAGCTCCGACAGGCTAACTAATTCACCCCTCAACTTT. This sequence encodes CASSSDRLTNSPLNF.

This clonotype was seen at least ten times. This rearrangement joins TRBV15 to TRBJ2-3; weak D call: TRBD2 (5 bases). Germline CDR1 reads LNHNV; CDR2 reads YYDKDF (reference sequence). Trimming took off 3 bases at V and 2 bases at J, with 9 bases between the two ends. This CDR3 has 14 residues. CDR3 loop: CATSSGLVTDTQYF. In DNA form, the CDR3 reads TGTGCCACCAGCAGTGGACTTGTCACAGATACGCAGTATTTT.

This clonotype showed up just a few times. The rearrangement links TRBV4-1 to TRBJ1-1, with D possibly TRBD1 on 5 matching bases. This CDR3 comprises 15 residues. Per germline, CDR1 MGHRA and CDR2 YSYEKL. V dropped 1 base and J dropped 5 bases, with 14 bases sitting between them. Written as DNA, the CDR3 is TGCGCCAGCAGCCAAGGAGGGGAGGGGTGGACTGAAGCTTTCTTT. It yields the protein CASSQGGEGWTEAFF.

This chain joins TRBV5-1 and TRBJ1-6; TRBD1 matches at 10 bases. Per the germline V gene, CDR1 is SGHRS and CDR2 is YFSETQ. This CDR3 region has 15 residues. With V trimmed by 4 bases and J by 7 bases, 5 bases remained unmatched. This CDR3 is CASSTGQGGNSPLHF. The CDR3 coding sequence is TGCGCCAGCAGCACAGGACAGGGGGGCAATTCACCCCTCCACTTT. Together with reference TRBV5-1 and TRBJ1-6, the CDR3 gives the full variable domain: KAGVTQTPRYLIKTRGQQVTLSCSPISGHRSVSWYQQTPGQGLQFLFEYFSETQRNKGNFPGRFSGRQFSNSRSEMNVSTLELGDSALYLCASSTGQGGNSPLHFGNGTRLTVT.

This clonotype came up many times. V usage is TRBV12-3 or TRBV12-4 and J usage is TRBJ1-1; possible D gene TRBD1, 5 bases. The CDR3 length is 13 residues. The V end lost 5 bases, the J end lost 5 bases, and 12 bases lay between the germline ends. CDR3 nucleotides: TGTGCCAGCAGTCCGAGGGGAGGAACTGAAGCTTTCTTT. It specifies CASSPRGGTEAFF.

To note about this clonotype: One end of the junction varies from germline; a read error may be responsible. The CDR3 here is CASSLDRGGGGNQPQNF. CDR3 DNA: TGTGCCAGCAGTCTCGACAGGGGTGGGGGGGGCAATCAGCCCCAGAATTTT. The gene calls are TRBV12-3 or TRBV12-4 and TRBJ1-5; 8 nucleotides agree with TRBD1. The CDR3 totals 17 residues.

In this sample, this clonotype turned up many times. The chain couples TRBV29-1 to TRBJ2-2, with TRBD1 matching over 7 bases. The CDR3 extends over 16 amino acids. V shed 0 bases and J 2 bases; nucleotides not matched to a gene: 6. Germline V gene data show CDR1 as SQVTM and CDR2 as ANQGSEA. CDR3 in DNA: TGCAGCGTTGAAGATCCGGGACAGCCAAACACCGGGGAGCTGTTTTTT. This encodes CSVEDPGQPNTGELFF.